This TCR beta chain was profiled in a study of OX40 agonist ivuxolimab in advanced cancers. Study-level background: Ivuxolimab, which targeted the costimulatory receptor OX40 (CD134), was an agonistic, fully human IgG2 monoclonal antibody. Of the 50 or so patients in dose escalation, about 20 had hepatocellular carcinoma, about 15 had melanoma, 9 had renal cell carcinoma and 9 had head and neck cancer. Peripheral TCRbeta sequencing aimed to test whether ivuxolimab altered TCR sequence diversity and caused clonal T-cell expansion. Patients were allowed to have had prior anti-PD-1, anti-PD-L1 or anti-CTLA-4 therapy, and 30% to 40% of the dose-escalation patients had previously received checkpoint inhibitors. In the dose-escalation cohort, around four fifths of patients were male, and the mean age was around 60 years with a range of roughly 20 to 79. Intravenous ivuxolimab was administered to patients every 2 weeks at six dose levels: 0.01, 0.1, 0.3, 1.5, 3 and 10 mg/kg. Three dose-escalation patients achieved partial responses, one with hepatocellular carcinoma and two with cutaneous melanoma. The monotherapy dose-escalation portion (N ≈ 50 patients) of the phase I ivuxolimab trial is reported in the paper.

Relative to germline, V is missing 2 bases and J is missing 0 bases, with 3 bases of the junction outside any gene match. CDR1 and CDR2, per the germline V gene, are KGHSH and LQKENI. The CDR3, from cysteine to phenylalanine, totals 15 residues. CDR3 DNA is the only sequence kept; it has 45 bases, read in frame from the first base. The trial excluded patients who had a history of autoimmune disease or were on systemic immunosuppression. Peripheral blood for TCR sequencing was collected from all dose cohorts at baseline, on cycle 4 day 1, and on cycle 7 day 1. Samples were obtained from an open-label, multicenter, first-in-human phase I dose-escalation trial of ivuxolimab. Adults with locally advanced or metastatic melanoma, renal cell carcinoma, hepatocellular carcinoma or head and neck squamous cell carcinoma were enrolled in the trial. Before TCR sequencing, CD4+ and CD8+ T cells were separately sorted from peripheral blood.

Genomic DNA was isolated from the sorted cells so that the TCRbeta CDR3 region could be sequenced. The immunoSEQ Assay was used for sequencing of TCRbeta CDR3 regions. TCRdb stores this immuneACCESS table with in-frame sequences only. Part of the clones is absent; in the studies checked, under half of the shortfall reflects unresolved V genes, and no reason is known for the rest. The sample table records under 85,000 clones; around nine tenths of these occur just once. The top ten clonotypes cover around 0.76% of the sample. Only one count was recorded for this clone. It has no known antigen specificity. Base qualities are not recorded, but no much larger clone differs from it by a single base. The research as a whole found: At doses of 0.1 to 3.0 mg/kg, clonal expansion of both CD4+ and CD8+ blood T cells was observed from baseline to week 6. After ivuxolimab, more expanded clones were found on average in CD8+ T cells than in CD4+ T cells. Low levels of normalized T-cell clonal expansion were also seen in some patients who did not respond. In the 0.1-3.0 mg/kg groups, partial responders were among the patients with the lowest normalized peripheral clonal expansion, particularly in CD8+ T cells. The antigen specificity of the peripheral T cells that underwent clonal expansion was not determined.

Recombination joined TRBV18 with TRBJ1-2; 7 bases in the middle match TRBD1. This clonotype was sampled from an adult with an advanced solid tumor such as melanoma, head and neck, liver or kidney cancer. This specimen was CD4+ or CD8+ T cells sorted from blood, taken in a trial of the OX40 agonist ivuxolimab. The CDR3 reads CASSPTGATNYGYTF. The bases are TGTGCCAGCTCACCAACAGGGGCAACTAACTATGGCTACACCTTC.